The 9 T cell receptor beta chains below were found in one sample sequenced in a study of regulatory T cells in long-lasting Graves disease. As to time point: persistent/refractory GD, antithyroid drugs over 5 years with positive TRAb. RNA extracted from PBMCs served as the sequencing template. TCR beta libraries were built with iRepertoire HTBI primers and Arm-PCR of CDR3 regions. Each CDR3 protein is one row after TCRdb ran MiXCR on the multiplex PCR reads. The profile covers roughly 450,000 distinct CDR3 sequences, with around 20% appearing a single time and about a quarter taken by the ten largest. Here the sequenced sample was peripheral blood mononuclear cells (PBMCs), taken when the disease was refractory, from a patient treated with antithyroid drugs. The source is a female donor with Graves disease.

This clonotype was seen more than once but under ten times. CDR3 in amino acids: CASSWREGSSYEQYF. The CDR3 DNA follows: TGTGCCAGCAGTTGGCGGGAGGGGAGCAGTTACGAGCAGTACTTC. V is TRBV6-2 or TRBV6-3 and J is TRBJ2-7, with TRBD2 identical over 9 bases. J was trimmed by 4 bases and V by 4 bases; bases with no gene match: 8. Germline CDR1 and CDR2: MNHEY and SVGEGT. The CDR3 sequence is 15 residues long.

This clonotype was counted at least ten times. The chain recombines TRBV12-3 or TRBV12-4 with TRBJ2-7, with 9 bases fitting TRBD2. The CDR3 covers 13 residues. V lost 3 bases and J lost 7; bases outside the gene matches: 4. The CDR3 loop reads CASSFSGRGEQYF. The DNA of the CDR3 is TGTGCCAGCAGTTTTAGCGGGAGAGGGGAGCAGTACTTC.

This clonotype was counted ten times or more. This rearrangement joins TRBV20-1 to TRBJ1-1; a possible D gene is TRBD1 (5 bases). Deletions cut 2 bases from V and 1 base from J, with 14 bases between. In germline, CDR1 is DFQATT, CDR2 SNEGSKA (reference sequence). The CDR3 has 15 residues. For the CDR3, the DNA is TGCAGTGCTAGACTCGGCCAGGGTGGGAACACTGAAGCTTTCTTT. It encodes CSARLGQGGNTEAFF.

This chain links TRBV3-1 with TRBJ2-3; D uncertain. The V gene lost 4 bases and the J gene lost 5 bases, with 13 bases spanning the gap. Germline-derived CDR1 and CDR2 are LGHDT and YNNKEL (reference sequence). This CDR3 has 14 residues. The CDR3 DNA is TGTGCCAGCAGCCTAAGGCACCTGGGAGATACGCAGTATTTT. This translates into CASSLRHLGDTQYF.

The V and J genes are TRBV5-6 and TRBJ1-4, with 9 bases aligning to TRBD1. Losses at the gene ends were 4 bases for V and 1 base for J; bases not matched to a gene: 11. The V gene's germline CDR1 is SGHDT and CDR2 YYEEEE. The CDR3 has 18 residues. CDR3 nucleotides: TGTGCCAGCAGCGACCGGCGACAGGGGGTTTTAACTAATGAAAAACTGTTTTTT. Translation gives CASSDRRQGVLTNEKLFF.

The V call is TRBV25-1, the J call TRBJ1-2; D is uncertain. From germline, CDR1 is MGHDK and CDR2 SYGVNS. The CDR3 covers 15 residues. Trimming cost V 7 bases and J 4 bases, with 19 bases left between them. The CDR3 bases are TGTGCCAGCACCGTTAGTAGCACCCATCTCTATGGCTACACCTTC. This gives the protein CASTVSSTHLYGYTF.

This clonotype showed up just a few times. The conserved closing phenylalanine or tryptophan is absent in this CDR3, likely reflecting a read error. This chain uses TRBV13 with TRBJ2-4, with D possibly being TRBD1 (6 bases). This CDR3 has 17 residues. Germline CDR1 reads PRHDT; CDR2 reads FYEKMQ (reference sequence). V was clipped by 2 bases and J by 0 bases, with 14 bases between them. The CDR3 DNA reads TGTGCCAGCAGCTTAAGGACAGCCTCACTAGCCAAAAACATTCAGTACCTC. Protein product: CASSLRTASLAKNIQYL.

The V gene is TRBV19, the J gene TRBJ1-6; possibly TRBD1 for D (6 bases). Trimming shortened V by 1 base and J by 9 bases, and 13 bases separated the two germline ends. The CDR3 spans 15 residues. Germline-derived CDR1 and CDR2 are LNHDA and SQIVND (reference sequence). The CDR3 loop reads CASSIGTGPGSPLHF. The CDR3 coding sequence is TGTGCCAGTAGTATAGGAACAGGGCCCGGTTCACCCCTCCACTTT.

This clonotype was counted at least ten times. The rearrangement joins TRBV28 to TRBJ2-7; possibly TRBD1 for D (6 bases). CDR3 length equals 14 residues. The V gene's germline CDR1 is MDHEN and CDR2 SYDVKM. V was shortened by 3 bases and J by 1 base, with 10 bases between the two germline ends. CDR3 in amino acids: CASSFRGPSYEQYF. The CDR3 DNA is TGTGCCAGCAGTTTCAGGGGCCCATCCTACGAGCAGTACTTC.